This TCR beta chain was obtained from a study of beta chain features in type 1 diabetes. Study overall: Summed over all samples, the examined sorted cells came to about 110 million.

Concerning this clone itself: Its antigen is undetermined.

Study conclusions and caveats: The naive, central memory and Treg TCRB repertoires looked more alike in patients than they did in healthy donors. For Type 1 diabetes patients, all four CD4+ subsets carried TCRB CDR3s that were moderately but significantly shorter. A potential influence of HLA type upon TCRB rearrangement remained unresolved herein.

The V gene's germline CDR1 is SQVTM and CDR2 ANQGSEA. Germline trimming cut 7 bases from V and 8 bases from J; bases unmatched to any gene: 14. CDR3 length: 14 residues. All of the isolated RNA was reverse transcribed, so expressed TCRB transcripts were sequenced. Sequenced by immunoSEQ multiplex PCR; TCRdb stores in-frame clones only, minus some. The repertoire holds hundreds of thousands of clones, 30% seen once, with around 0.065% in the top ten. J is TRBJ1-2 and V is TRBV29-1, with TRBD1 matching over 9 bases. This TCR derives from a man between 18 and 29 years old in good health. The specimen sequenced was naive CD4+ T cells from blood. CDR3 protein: CSAAVVTGGGGYTF. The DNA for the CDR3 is TGCAGCGCCGCGGTCGTTACAGGGGGCGGCGGCTACACCTTC. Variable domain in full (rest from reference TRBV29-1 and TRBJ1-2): SAVISQKPSRDICQRGTSLTIQCQVDSQVTMMFWYRQQPGQSLTLIATANQGSEATYESGFVIDKFPISRPNLTFSTLTVSNMSPEDSSIYLCSAAVVTGGGGYTFGSGTRLTVV.